This T cell receptor beta chain was sequenced for a study of cytomegalovirus exposure and HLA in healthy donors. Whole-study findings and limits: As confirmed in vitro, three CMV-associated chains were specific for CMV antigens. Cytomegalovirus-associated status was assigned to 164 TCR beta chains.

The junction had 6 bases not matched to a gene; V was cut back by 1 base and J by 4 bases. This CDR3 is built from 16 residues. Germline values: CDR1 MGHRA, CDR2 YSYEKL. Clones were read by immunoSEQ multiplex PCR, and TCRdb kept only the in-frame ones, dropping some. The sample has over 200,000 clones; 90% are singletons. The donors were members of the validation cohort comprising 100 to 150 subjects, separate from the roughly 670-subject first cohort. Concerning this clone: The antigen is not known.

What was sequenced was PBMCs. This sequence originates from a woman aged 30 to 39 in good health and CMV-seronegative. J is TRBJ2-3 and V is TRBV4-1, with 9 bases lining up with TRBD2. This chain's CDR3 is CASSQAGTSTSDTQYF. The CDR3 nucleotides read TGCGCCAGCAGCCAAGCCGGGACTAGCACCTCAGATACGCAGTATTTT.